This T cell receptor (beta chain) was captured by sequencing in a study of T cells in narcolepsy. Looking at the study overall: Enrolled donors included narcolepsy type 1 or type 2 patients and healthy controls. Study-wide results and limits: In some patient and control memory CD4+ samples, autoreactive clones were absent. Healthy controls reportedly lacked the autoreactive clonotypes serially found in patients' blood. Same-patient CSF and blood CD4+ T cell clonotypes included HCRT-specific and TRIB2-specific autoreactive ones.

Germline assignment: CDR1 MNHNY and CDR2 SVGAGI (reference sequence). The ends lost 5 bases at V and 5 bases at J; junction bases unmatched: 13. The CDR3 sequence is 16 residues long. In regard to this clone: Antigen unknown.

Some clones are missing from TCRdb's copy, which holds only in-frame ones; the method was immunoSEQ multiplex PCR. The data show about 31,000 clones, more than 70% seen once. This clonotype was obtained from a human donor with narcolepsy. The source material was CD45RA- memory CD4+ T cells from PBMCs. The chain carries TRBV6-6 and TRBJ2-5, with 8 positions matching TRBD2. In nucleotides, the CDR3 is TGTGCCAGCAGTCCGCTTGGGAGCGGGAGAAGTGAGACCCAGTACTTC. This translates into CASSPLGSGRSETQYF.